This entry lists 3 T cell receptor beta chains sequenced from one sample in a study of response to subunit inactivated influenza vaccine. TCRdb reprocessed the RT-PCR reads with MiXCR, giving one entry per CDR3 protein. In the table there are 450,000 to 700,000 distinct CDR3 sequences, around 15% of which are singletons. Sequencing was performed on PBMCs from blood, taken approximately 12 days after vaccination. The origin of the receptors is a man over 45 who received an inactivated influenza vaccine.

The table lists this clonotype with a few counts. The chain couples TRBV5-1 to TRBJ2-7; possibly TRBD1 or TRBD2 for D (5 bases each). Germline V lookup: CDR1 SGHRS, CDR2 YFSETQ. The V end lost 3 bases, the J end lost 2 bases, and 9 bases lay between the germline ends. The CDR3 is 13 residues long. DNA of the CDR3: TGCGCCAGCAGCTGGGGGAAAACCTACGAGCAGTACTTC. It yields the protein CASSWGKTYEQYF.

In its sample, this clonotype was seen many times. The chain employs TRBV6-5 and TRBJ1-3, with TRBD1 as a possible D gene (6 bases). The CDR3 extends over 16 amino acids. Trimming took off 4 bases at V and 2 bases at J, with 15 bases between the two ends. Per germline, CDR1 MNHEY and CDR2 SVGAGI. The CDR3 spells CASSFYISGAGNTIYF. CDR3 sequence (DNA): TGTGCCAGCAGTTTCTATATCTCAGGGGCTGGAAACACCATATATTTT.

V usage is TRBV29-1 and J usage is TRBJ2-7; 11 positions agree with TRBD1. CDR3 length: 14 residues. The V gene's germline CDR1 is SQVTM and CDR2 ANQGSEA. With 4 bases clipped from V and 5 bases from J, the junction kept 7 bases outside the gene matches. In DNA, the CDR3 is TGCAGCGTTGGCCGAGGGACAGGGGGTAACGAGCAGTACTTC. Protein sequence: CSVGRGTGGNEQYF.